This section outlines one TCR beta chain sequence together with its context. Clones were sequenced by immunoSEQ multiplex PCR, and TCRdb holds only the in-frame ones, with some missing. The sample yields under 400,000 clones, roughly 88% seen once. This sample was taken from a study of blood T cell repertoires in COVID-19. Across the study: COVID-19 samples collected from the United States, Italy and Spain covered acute and convalescent phases.

The V gene's germline CDR1 is SGHRS and CDR2 YFSETQ. The CDR3 is 12 amino acids. Trimming left V 0 bases short and J 12 bases short, with 13 bases between. The chain links TRBV5-1 to TRBJ2-7; tentative D call: TRBD1 (5 bases). The receptor comes from a woman aged 30 to 39 with COVID-19, enrolled during active disease. Source material: peripheral blood. The CDR3 coding sequence is TGCGCCAGCAGCTTGGATAGCAGGGTAAGGTACTTC. Translated: CASSLDSRVRYF.